The 10 T cell receptor beta chains below were found in one sample sequenced in a study of naive and memory T cell subsets. Both TRBC1 and TRBC2 were covered by a beta constant-region primer of two equimolar oligonucleotides. TCRdb reprocessed the UMI-ligation and nested PCR reads with MiXCR, giving one entry per CDR3 protein. The sample carries roughly 21,000 distinct CDR3 sequences, 9.5% to 12% recorded once. Sequenced sample: central memory CD8+ T cells from blood. The receptors were gathered from a human donor in good health.

The chain carries TRBV7-9 and TRBJ2-7; 9 positions match TRBD1. The CDR3 is 14 amino acids. The V and J ends lost 1 base and 6 bases, in that order; junction bases with no gene match: 4. The germline V gene has CDR1 SEHNR and CDR2 FQNEAQ (reference sequence). The CDR3 DNA is TGTGCCAGCAGCTTAGGTGGGACAGGGAGCGAGCAGTACTTC. This translates into CASSLGGTGSEQYF.

This chain links TRBV18 with TRBJ2-1; tentatively, D is TRBD2 (6 bases). The CDR3 is 17 residues long. Trimming shortened V by 4 bases and J by 5 bases, and 21 bases separated the two germline ends. The germline gives CDR1 KGHSH, CDR2 LQKENI. CDR3 in amino acids: CASSLPLRSGSNNEQFF. The CDR3 nucleotides are TGTGCCAGCTCACTGCCCCTAAGGAGCGGGTCGAACAATGAGCAGTTCTTC.

Many counts were recorded for this clonotype. V is TRBV20-1 and J is TRBJ2-1, with 8 nucleotides matching TRBD2. The CDR3 is 13 amino acids. V gave up 8 bases and J gave up 4 bases; unmatched junction bases: 7. Germline V gene sequence: CDR1 DFQATT, CDR2 SNEGSKA (reference sequence). The CDR3 sequence: CSTRAGEYNEQFF. CDR3 sequence (DNA): TGCAGTACCAGAGCGGGGGAGTACAATGAGCAGTTCTTC.

Turning to this clonotype: A much larger clone lies a single base off, so this may be a read error. V usage is TRBV7-2 and J usage is TRBJ2-7; D assignment may be TRBD1 or TRBD2 (6 bases each). V lost 5 bases and J 6 bases, leaving 14 bases between the germline ends. In germline, CDR1 is SGHTA, CDR2 FQGNSA. This CDR3 spans 13 amino acids. The CDR3 bases are TGTGCCAGCAGCCCAGGGGAGGCCCGCGAGCAGTACTTC. As protein: CASSPGEAREQYF.

This clonotype showed up many times. The chain uses TRBV10-3 and TRBJ2-5; 13 nucleotides line up with TRBD2. Germline V gene data show CDR1 as ENHRY and CDR2 as SYGVKD. V shed 8 bases, J shed 4 bases, and the junction held 13 bases outside the gene matches. There are 17 residues in the CDR3. The CDR3 region is CAISGTSGTATPETQYF. In DNA, the CDR3 is TGTGCCATCTCCGGGACTAGCGGGACCGCTACCCCAGAGACCCAGTACTTC.

This clonotype is labeled as medium-sized (0.01 to 0.1%). The chain joins TRBV29-1 to TRBJ1-1; D ambiguous. The CDR3 length is 11 residues. The ends were cut back, 6 bases at V and 1 base at J, with 6 bases in the middle. Germline-derived CDR1 and CDR2 are SQVTM and ANQGSEA. The CDR3 DNA sequence: TGCAGCGTGACGGAGAACACTGAAGCTTTCTTT. Translation gives CSVTENTEAFF.

This clonotype was counted at least ten times. The V gene is TRBV25-1, the J gene TRBJ2-7; no firm D call. CDR3 length: 12 residues. V was pared by 4 bases and J by 2 bases, with 6 bases between. The germline V gene encodes CDR1 MGHDK and CDR2 SYGVNS. The CDR3 protein is CASSARPYEQYF. The CDR3 DNA follows: TGTGCCAGCAGTGCAAGGCCCTACGAGCAGTACTTC.

The V gene is TRBV7-9, the J gene TRBJ1-2; 11 bases match TRBD1. Looked up from germline, CDR1 is SEHNR and CDR2 is FQNEAQ (reference sequence). The ends lost 5 bases at V and 8 bases at J; junction bases unmatched: 7. The CDR3 has 14 residues. The CDR3 nucleotides read TGTGCCAGCAGCATGACCGGGACAGGGGGAGGCTACACCTTC. This encodes CASSMTGTGGGYTF.

The chain recombines TRBV27 with TRBJ1-1; D is possibly TRBD1 (5 bases). V was pared by 5 bases and J by 5 bases, with 18 bases between. The CDR3 contains 15 residues. Germline values: CDR1 MNHEY, CDR2 SMNVEV (reference sequence). This CDR3 is CASSLGSGFRTEAFF. CDR3 DNA: TGTGCCAGCAGTCTAGGGTCAGGGTTCAGAACTGAAGCTTTCTTT.

This clonotype was observed at least ten times. The V and J genes are TRBV28 and TRBJ2-7; D possibly corresponds to TRBD1 (7 bases). The CDR3 length is 14 residues. CDR1 is MDHEN, CDR2 SYDVKM, per germline. Trimming stripped 7 bases from V and 1 base from J, with 14 bases between. The CDR3 loop reads CASTETGRSYEQYF. The CDR3 DNA reads as TGTGCCAGCACCGAGACAGGGAGGTCCTACGAGCAGTACTTC.